Ten or more counts support the clone carrying this T cell receptor (beta chain). Its cognate antigen is unknown. The data were taken from a study of blood T cells in healthy people across ages. The CDR3 has 13 amino acids. Study-wide results and caveats: TCR beta diversity per million T cells fell roughly linearly with age.

Together with a sample-barcoded 5' primer, a J-beta primer mix was included in a second PCR lasting about 6 to 12 cycles. Researchers report that a template-switch adaptor with 12 random nucleotides tagged each cDNA molecule. TCRdb independently ran MiXCR on the 5' RACE reads; one entry per CDR3 protein. Of 550,000 to 800,000 distinct CDR3 sequences detected, roughly 32% appear once; the ten largest clones hold about 16%. This TCR came from a woman older than 75 in good health. The sequenced material came from blood. The chain joins TRBV21-1 to TRBJ1-2. TRBV21-1 represents a pseudogene. The CDR3 is CASSKMHQRGYTF. Written as DNA, the CDR3 is TGTGCCAGCAGCAAGATGCATCAGCGGGGCTACACCTTC.